One and the same sample provided the 25 T cell receptor beta chains below, sequenced in a study of vaccination and CD4 T cells after COVID-19. These receptors lack a known antigen. Noted time point: late sampling 161 to 241 days after vaccination in a few convalescent patients. The treatment: roughly nine-day PBMC culture with coronavirus spike peptide pools or control peptides (ViraFEST assay). The assay that was used to sequence DNA from cultured CD4+ T cells was the Oncomine TCR Beta short-read assay. MiXCR, applied by TCRdb to the PCR reads, yields one record per CDR3 protein. In the table there are tens of thousands of distinct CDR3 sequences, roughly two fifths of which are singletons. The sample consisted of CD4+ T cells from blood, cultured in vitro, taken about 7 months after SARS-CoV-2 vaccination. Receptors were obtained from a human donor who had recovered from COVID-19.

The chain uses TRBV6-5 and TRBJ1-5; unclear D gene. CDR3 length equals 17 residues. Germline V gene data show CDR1 as MNHEY and CDR2 as SVGAGI. V shed 5 bases and J shed 0 bases, with 17 bases lying between them. The CDR3 sequence: CASSPSAGRDSNQPQHF. The DNA for the CDR3 is TGTGCCAGCAGTCCTTCCGCCGGGAGAGATAGCAATCAGCCCCAGCATTTT.

This sequence joins TRBV6-4 and TRBJ2-1; no reliable D call. CDR1 is MRHNA, CDR2 SNTAGT, per germline. The CDR3 consists of 15 residues. Trimming left V 0 bases short and J 12 bases short, with 18 bases between. The CDR3 coding sequence is TGTGCCAGCAGTGACTCGATCGAAGGCGGTGGTGGGCAGTTCTTC. Encoded protein: CASSDSIEGGGGQFF.

The chain uses TRBV7-3 and TRBJ2-3, with unresolved D. CDR3 size: 13 residues. Germline V gene sequence: CDR1 SGHTA, CDR2 FQGTGA. V was clipped by 1 base and J by 6 bases, with 8 bases between them. The CDR3 spells CASSLMGTDTQYF. CDR3 in DNA: TGTGCCAGCAGCTTAATGGGAACCGATACGCAGTATTTT. The whole variable domain, filled in from reference TRBV7-3 and TRBJ2-3, reads GAGVSQTPSNKVTEKGKYVELRCDPISGHTALYWYRQSLGQGPEFLIYFQGTGAADDSGLPNDRFFAVRPEGSVSTLKIQRTERGDSAVYLCASSLMGTDTQYFGPGTRLTVL.

This clonotype has more than one count but fewer than ten. This chain links TRBV11-2 with TRBJ2-5, with TRBD1 matching 9 bases. V gave up 4 bases and J gave up 5 bases; unmatched junction bases: 5. Germline assignment: CDR1 SGHAT and CDR2 FQNNGV. The CDR3 sequence is 14 residues long. For the CDR3, the DNA is TGTGCCAGCAGCTGGGACAGGGTTGGGGAGACCCAGTACTTC. The encoded protein is CASSWDRVGETQYF. The variable domain in full, with the rest retrieved from reference TRBV11-2 and TRBJ2-5, is EAGVAQSPRYKIIEKRQSVAFWCNPISGHATLYWYQQILGQGPKLLIQFQNNGVVDDSQLPKDRFSAERLKGVDSTLKIQPAKLEDSAVYLCASSWDRVGETQYFGPGTRLLVL.

In its sample, this clonotype was seen a few times. This rearrangement joins TRBV24-1 to TRBJ1-1; maybe TRBD1 (6 bases). The CDR3 is 15 residues long. Trimming stripped 2 bases from V and 4 bases from J, with 13 bases between. The germline V gene has CDR1 KGHDR and CDR2 SFDVKD. The CDR3: CATSDSGGAGTEAFF. CDR3 coding DNA: TGTGCCACCAGTGATTCTGGGGGGGCAGGCACTGAAGCTTTCTTT.

In its sample, this clonotype was seen a few times. V is TRBV6-1 and J is TRBJ1-1; D is possibly TRBD1 (6 bases). V gave up 7 bases and J gave up 1 base, with 10 bases separating them. Germline loops: CDR1 MNHNS, CDR2 SASEGT. The CDR3 is 13 amino acids. CDR3 region: CASTDSSNTEAFF. The CDR3 nucleotides read TGTGCCAGCACGGACAGTTCGAACACTGAAGCTTTCTTT.

This CDR3 reads CASSFVAPSGTGELFF. CDR3 coding DNA: TGCGCCAGCAGCTTTGTGGCCCCCTCAGGGACCGGGGAGCTGTTTTTT. The rearrangement joins TRBV5-1 to TRBJ2-2; tentatively, D is TRBD1 (5 bases). V shed 2 bases and J shed 5 bases, with 16 bases lying between them. The CDR3 is 16 amino acids. Germline V lookup: CDR1 SGHRS, CDR2 YFSETQ.

The J gene is TRBJ2-5, the V gene TRBV20-1; no definite D call. The germline V gene encodes CDR1 DFQATT and CDR2 SNEGSKA (reference sequence). V was cut by 0 bases and J by 2 bases, with 16 bases left in between. CDR3 length equals 16 residues. The CDR3 loop is CSARDFLSRSQETQYF. In DNA form, the CDR3 reads TGCAGTGCTAGAGACTTCCTCTCGCGGTCGCAAGAGACCCAGTACTTC.

This chain uses TRBV2 with TRBJ1-6, with 12 bases identical to TRBD1. The V gene's germline CDR1 is SNHLY and CDR2 FYNNEI. The CDR3 totals 15 residues. V was clipped by 1 base and J by 13 bases; unmatched bases: 5. This CDR3 is CASSEGGDRGLPLHF. DNA for the CDR3: TGTGCCAGCAGTGAAGGGGGGGACAGGGGGCTGCCCCTCCACTTT. The variable domain in full, completed from reference TRBV2 and TRBJ1-6, reads EPEVTQTPSHQVTQMGQEVILRCVPISNHLYFYWYRQILGQKVEFLVSFYNNEISEKSEIFDDQFSVERPDGSNFTLKIRSTKLEDSAMYFCASSEGGDRGLPLHFGNGTRLTVT.

This chain links TRBV20-1 with TRBJ2-2, with 13 bases lining up with TRBD2. Per germline, CDR1 DFQATT and CDR2 SNEGSKA (reference sequence). The J segment lost 4 bases and the V segment lost 4 bases, leaving 12 bases of the junction unmatched. The CDR3 has 18 amino acids. This chain's CDR3 is CSAMPLLAGGPGTGELFF. CDR3 bases: TGCAGTGCTATGCCGCTACTAGCGGGAGGGCCGGGCACCGGGGAGCTGTTTTTT.

This clonotype was seen only a few times. The rearrangement joins TRBV6-5 to TRBJ2-5; TRBD2 is a possible D gene (5 bases). The germline gives CDR1 MNHEY, CDR2 SVGAGI. CDR3 length equals 13 residues. The ends were cut back, 2 bases at V and 5 bases at J, with 9 bases in the middle. As DNA, the CDR3 is TGTGCCAGCAGTTACGGCAGGAGGGAGACCCAGTACTTC. It specifies CASSYGRRETQYF.

The chain combines TRBV15 with TRBJ1-3; 7 nucleotides align to TRBD1. The CDR3 consists of 16 residues. The V gene's germline CDR1 is LNHNV and CDR2 YYDKDF (reference sequence). V lost 0 bases and J lost 2; bases outside the gene matches: 4. CDR3 protein: CATSRDPQGAGNTIYF. Written as DNA, the CDR3 is TGTGCCACCAGCAGAGATCCCCAGGGGGCTGGAAACACCATATATTTT.

The genes are TRBV29-1 and TRBJ2-2; the D gene is possibly TRBD2 (5 bases). There are 13 residues in the CDR3. Trimming took 4 bases from V and 3 from J, leaving 9 bases between them. Germline values: CDR1 SQVTM, CDR2 ANQGSEA. In DNA form, the CDR3 reads TGCAGCGTTGGCCGGGGATACACCGGGGAGCTGTTTTTT. It yields the protein CSVGRGYTGELFF.

This clonotype was counted between two and nine times. This rearrangement joins TRBV19 to TRBJ2-4; D not resolved. The CDR3 is made up of 13 amino acids. V shed 3 bases and J shed 9 bases, with 12 bases lying between them. Germline lookup yields CDR1 LNHDA and CDR2 SQIVND (reference sequence). CDR3 DNA: TGTGCCAGTAGTATTCCCGGGTGGGCCATTCAGTACTTC. This sequence encodes CASSIPGWAIQYF.

There are a few counts of this clonotype. The chain carries TRBV20-1 and TRBJ2-1; 9 bases are a match to TRBD2. Germline loops: CDR1 DFQATT, CDR2 SNEGSKA (reference sequence). The CDR3 consists of 14 residues. V lost 5 bases to trimming and J lost 0 bases; unmatched junction nucleotides: 2. The CDR3 sequence: CSAPSGASYNEQFF. The CDR3 region has the DNA TGCAGTGCTCCTAGCGGGGCCTCCTACAATGAGCAGTTCTTC.

The V gene is TRBV20-1, the J gene TRBJ1-1; D is perhaps TRBD1 (5 bases). Looked up from germline, CDR1 is DFQATT and CDR2 is SNEGSKA (reference sequence). V lost 1 base, J lost 0 bases, and 6 bases lay in between. The CDR3 runs 13 residues. DNA of the CDR3: TGCAGTGCTAGAGGGGGACTGAACACTGAAGCTTTCTTT. The encoded protein is CSARGGLNTEAFF.

The gene calls are TRBV20-1 and TRBJ2-1; 8 bases agree with TRBD2. With V trimmed by 5 bases and J by 5 bases, 8 bases remained unmatched. CDR1 is DFQATT, CDR2 SNEGSKA, per germline (reference sequence). This CDR3 has 14 amino acids. The CDR3 sequence: CSALGLDSNNEQFF. CDR3 nucleotides: TGCAGTGCTCTGGGACTAGACTCTAACAATGAGCAGTTCTTC.

V and J are TRBV7-9 and TRBJ2-7, with a weak D call TRBD2 (5 bases). Germline values: CDR1 SEHNR, CDR2 FQNEAQ (reference sequence). This CDR3 contains 13 residues. V lost 5 bases and J lost 5, with 13 bases in between. This chain's CDR3 is CASSPLAGHEQYF. The CDR3 DNA reads TGTGCCAGCAGCCCGTTGGCGGGTCACGAGCAGTACTTC.

The chain joins TRBV6-2 or TRBV6-3 to TRBJ2-7; 13 nucleotides match TRBD2. V lost 7 bases and J lost 4; bases outside the gene matches: 1. The length of the CDR3 is 13 residues. The germline V gene encodes CDR1 MNHEY and CDR2 SVGEGT. CDR3 nucleotide sequence: TGTGCCAGCAAGACTAGCGGGAGGTACGAGCAGTACTTC. The encoded protein is CASKTSGRYEQYF.

This sequence joins TRBV7-2 and TRBJ1-5; tentative D call: TRBD1 (5 bases). Germline V gene data show CDR1 as SGHTA and CDR2 as FQGNSA. The CDR3 has 14 residues. The ends were cut back, 5 bases at V and 3 bases at J, with 11 bases in the middle. The CDR3 here is CASSPTGPNQPQHF. DNA for the CDR3: TGTGCCAGCAGCCCGACGGGGCCCAATCAGCCCCAGCATTTT.

The V gene is TRBV6-1, the J gene TRBJ2-1; the D gene could be TRBD1 or TRBD2 (6 bases each). The germline gives CDR1 MNHNS, CDR2 SASEGT. CDR3 length: 17 amino acids. V lost 7 bases and J lost 0, with 19 bases in between. Here the CDR3 reads CASTRQASASSYNEQFF. DNA of the CDR3: TGTGCCAGCACCCGACAGGCTAGCGCGAGCTCCTACAATGAGCAGTTCTTC.

The table lists this clonotype with a few counts. The rearrangement links TRBV20-1 to TRBJ2-1, with D possibly TRBD2 on 6 matching bases. The length of the CDR3 is 14 residues. CDR1 DFQATT and CDR2 SNEGSKA come from the germline V gene (reference sequence). The V and J ends lost 3 bases and 7 bases respectively, with 16 bases between them. The DNA of the CDR3 is TGCAGTGCTAGCCTTTCTAGCGTTGGGAATGAGCAGTTCTTC. Translated: CSASLSSVGNEQFF.

The V and J genes are TRBV20-1 and TRBJ2-7; D possibly corresponds to TRBD1 (6 bases). In germline, CDR1 is DFQATT, CDR2 SNEGSKA (reference sequence). V lost 5 bases to trimming and J lost 3 bases, with 14 bases between them. The CDR3 is made up of 13 amino acids. The chain's CDR3 is CSAPGQNDYEQYF. In DNA form, the CDR3 reads TGCAGTGCTCCCGGACAGAATGACTACGAGCAGTACTTC.

This clonotype was recorded a few times. This chain links TRBV7-2 with TRBJ2-3; no firm D call. The CDR3 contains 11 residues. Germline V CDR1 and CDR2: SGHTA, FQGNSA. V dropped 5 bases and J dropped 6 bases, with 6 bases sitting between them. The CDR3 sequence is CASSVLDTQYF. In DNA, the CDR3 is TGTGCCAGCAGCGTATTGGATACGCAGTATTTT.

This chain links TRBV28 with TRBJ2-1; D uncertain. The CDR3 length is 12 residues. From germline, CDR1 is MDHEN and CDR2 SYDVKM. Trimming took off 5 bases at V and 4 bases at J, with 6 bases between the two ends. The CDR3 sequence is CASSLLYNEQFF. CDR3 coding DNA: TGTGCCAGCAGTCTACTATACAATGAGCAGTTCTTC.